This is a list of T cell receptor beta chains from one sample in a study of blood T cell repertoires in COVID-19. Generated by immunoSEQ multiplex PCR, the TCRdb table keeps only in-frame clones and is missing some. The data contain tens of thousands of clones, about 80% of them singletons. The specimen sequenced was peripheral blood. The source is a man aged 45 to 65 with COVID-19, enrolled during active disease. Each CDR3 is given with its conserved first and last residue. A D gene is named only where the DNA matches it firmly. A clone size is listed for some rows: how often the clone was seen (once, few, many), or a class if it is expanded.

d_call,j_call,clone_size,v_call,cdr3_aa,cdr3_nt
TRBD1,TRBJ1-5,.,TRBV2,CASSDFRRGRLGPQHF,TGTGCCAGCAGTGATTTTCGCAGGGGGCGGCTTGGGCCCCAGCATTTT
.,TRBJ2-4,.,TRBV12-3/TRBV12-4,CASSPSAKNIQYF,TGTGCCAGCAGCCCCTCCGCCAAAAACATTCAGTACTTC
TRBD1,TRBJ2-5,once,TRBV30,CAWSMGRTGRRTQYF,TGTGCCTGGAGTATGGGACGGACAGGGCGAAGGACCCAGTACTTC
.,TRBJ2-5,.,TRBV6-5,CASSRSETQYF,TGTGCCAGCAGCCGGTCGGAGACCCAGTACTTC
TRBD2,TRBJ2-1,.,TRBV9,CASSVVASGNNEQFF,TGTGCCAGCAGCGTAGTGGCTAGCGGGAACAATGAGCAGTTCTTC
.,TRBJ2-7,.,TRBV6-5,CASSPGYSYEQYF,TGTGCCAGCAGCCCCGGGTACTCCTACGAGCAGTACTTC
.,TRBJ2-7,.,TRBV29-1,CSVVTHEQYF,TGCAGCGTTGTCACACACGAGCAGTACTTC
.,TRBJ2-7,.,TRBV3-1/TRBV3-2,CASSQDGQIDSYEQYF,TGTGCCAGCAGCCAAGATGGGCAGATCGACTCCTACGAGCAGTACTTC
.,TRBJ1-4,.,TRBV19,CASSIAQRNEKLFF,TGTGCCAGTAGTATAGCACAGAGAAATGAAAAACTGTTTTTT
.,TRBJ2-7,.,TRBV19,CASSRAGNYEQYF,TGTGCCAGTAGTAGGGCAGGGAACTACGAGCAGTACTTC
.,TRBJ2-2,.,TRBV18,CASSLKRGGELFF,TGTGCCAGCTCACTGAAGAGAGGTGGGGAGCTGTTTTTT
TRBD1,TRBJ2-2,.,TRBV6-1,CASSEQGAGTGELFF,TGTGCCAGCAGTGAACAGGGGGCGGGCACCGGGGAGCTGTTTTTT
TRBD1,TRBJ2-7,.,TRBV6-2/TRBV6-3,CASSYSPGTGPEKQYF,TGTGCCAGCAGTTACTCGCCCGGGACAGGACCCGAGAAGCAGTACTTC
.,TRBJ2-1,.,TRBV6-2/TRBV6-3,CASSYSPKQGEQFF,TGTGCCAGCAGTTACTCACCCAAGCAGGGTGAGCAGTTCTTC
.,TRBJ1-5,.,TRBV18,CASSPRARADQPQHF,TGTGCCAGCTCGCCGAGGGCAAGGGCCGATCAGCCCCAGCATTTT
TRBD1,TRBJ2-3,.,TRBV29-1,CSVVQGADTQYF,TGCAGCGTTGTCCAGGGGGCAGATACGCAGTATTTT
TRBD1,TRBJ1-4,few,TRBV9,CASSPGDRTNEKLFF,TGTGCCAGCAGCCCAGGGGACAGAACTAATGAAAAACTGTTTTTT
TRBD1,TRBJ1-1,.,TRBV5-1,CASSFVPGQGSEAFF,TGCGCCAGCAGCTTCGTCCCGGGACAGGGTAGTGAAGCTTTCTTT
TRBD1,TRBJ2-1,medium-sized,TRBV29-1,CSVGWTGENEQFF,TGCAGCGTTGGGTGGACAGGGGAAAATGAGCAGTTCTTC
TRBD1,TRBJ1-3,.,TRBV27,CASSSTGTGNTIYF,TGTGCCAGCAGCTCGACAGGGACTGGAAACACCATATATTTT
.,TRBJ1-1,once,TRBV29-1,CSVDRGTTEAFF,TGCAGCGTTGACAGGGGCACCACTGAAGCTTTCTTT
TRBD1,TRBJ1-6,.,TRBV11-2,CASSSKTGANSPLHF,TGTGCCAGCAGCTCCAAGACAGGGGCAAATTCACCCCTCCACTTT
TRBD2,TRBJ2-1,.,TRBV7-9,CASSPKSGGPHEQFF,TGTGCCAGCAGCCCCAAATCGGGGGGGCCCCATGAGCAGTTCTTC
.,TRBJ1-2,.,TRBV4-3,CASSQAGPPSNYGYTF,TGCGCCAGCAGCCAAGCCGGACCCCCTAGCAACTATGGCTACACCTTC
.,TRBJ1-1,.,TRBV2,CASSEQGQNTEAFF,TGTGCCAGCAGTGAACAGGGACAGAACACTGAAGCTTTCTTT
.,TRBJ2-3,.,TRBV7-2,CASSLLGADTQYF,TGTGCCAGCAGCTTGTTGGGGGCCGATACGCAGTATTTT
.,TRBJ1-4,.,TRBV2,CASAIVAGATNEKLFF,TGTGCCAGCGCGATAGTAGCGGGTGCAACTAATGAAAAACTGTTTTTT
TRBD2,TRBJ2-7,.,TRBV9,CASSGASGRAREQYF,TGTGCCAGCAGCGGTGCTAGCGGGAGGGCGAGGGAGCAGTACTTC
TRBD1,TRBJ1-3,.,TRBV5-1,CASSSGQERGNTIYF,TGCGCCAGCAGCTCGGGACAGGAACGAGGAAACACCATATATTTT
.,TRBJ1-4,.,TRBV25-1,CASNPTGPNEKLFF,TGTGCCAGCAATCCCACAGGGCCTAATGAAAAACTGTTTTTT
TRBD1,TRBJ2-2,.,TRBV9,CASSATGTGSVGPGELFF,TGTGCCAGCAGCGCCACCGGGACAGGGAGTGTGGGGCCCGGGGAGCTGTTTTTT